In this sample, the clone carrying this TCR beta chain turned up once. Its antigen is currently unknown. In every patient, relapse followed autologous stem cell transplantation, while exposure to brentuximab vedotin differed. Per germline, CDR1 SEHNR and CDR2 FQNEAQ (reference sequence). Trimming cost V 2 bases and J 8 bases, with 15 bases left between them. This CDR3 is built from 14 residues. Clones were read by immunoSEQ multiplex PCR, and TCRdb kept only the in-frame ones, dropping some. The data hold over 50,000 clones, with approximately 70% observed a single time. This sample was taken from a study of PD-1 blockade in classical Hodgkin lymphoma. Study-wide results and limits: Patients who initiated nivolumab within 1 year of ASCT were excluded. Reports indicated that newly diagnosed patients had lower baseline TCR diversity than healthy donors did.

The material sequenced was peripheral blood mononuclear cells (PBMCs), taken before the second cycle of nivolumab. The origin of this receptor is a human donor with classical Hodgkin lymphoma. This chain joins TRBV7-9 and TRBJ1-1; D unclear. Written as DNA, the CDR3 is TGTGCCAGCAGCTTAAAACTTACAAGTGGGGAAGCTTTCTTT. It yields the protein CASSLKLTSGEAFF.